Listed below are T cell receptor beta chains from one sample, sequenced in a study of CD4+ T cells in melanoma. TCRdb's table, derived via immunoSEQ multiplex PCR, lists solely in-frame clones and lacks some. The sample shows over 7,500 clones, approximately 70% of them seen only once. Sequenced: peripheral blood. These receptors all come from a human donor with melanoma. Each CDR3 is given with its conserved first and last residue. Each record gives: D gene, V gene, clone size, J gene, CDR3 DNA, CDR3 protein. D genes are given only for firm matches. Clone size, where shown, is once, few, many, or a class for clones that have expanded.

>TRBD2|TRBV25-1|-|TRBJ2-3
TGTGCCAGCAGTGGGGCTAGCGGCGGCACAGATACGCAGTATTTT
CASSGASGGTDTQYF
>-|TRBV10-3|once|TRBJ2-3
TGTGCCATCAGTGAACGGGGGACCGGGACAGATACGCAGTATTTT
CAISERGTGTDTQYF
>-|TRBV5-1|medium-sized|TRBJ1-6
TGCGCCAGCAGCTTGGGGGCGGACACGGGTAATTCACCCCTCCACTTT
CASSLGADTGNSPLHF
>-|TRBV7-2|-|TRBJ1-1
TGTGCCAGCAGCTTATGGGCCAGGGTGGGCGCTGAAGCTTTCTTT
CASSLWARVGAEAFF
>-|TRBV18|-|TRBJ1-4
TGTGCCAGCTCACCACGGACAAATACTAATGAAAAACTGTTTTTT
CASSPRTNTNEKLFF
>-|TRBV19|-|TRBJ2-1
TGTGCCAGTGGCAATCTGGGGGACACCAGCTCCTACAATGAGCAGTTCTTC
CASGNLGDTSSYNEQFF
>TRBD1|TRBV7-9|large|TRBJ1-6
TGTGCCAGCAGCGCGACAGGGCGAAATTCACCCCTCCACTTT
CASSATGRNSPLHF
>TRBD1|TRBV18|large|TRBJ1-2
TGTGCCAGCTCTCCAAGGGACAGGCTAGACTTCTATGGCTACACCTTC
CASSPRDRLDFYGYTF
>-|TRBV4-2|-|TRBJ2-1
TGTGCCAGCAGCCAGGTTTCATTGGCCAATGAGCAGTTCTTC
CASSQVSLANEQFF
>TRBD1|TRBV7-2|-|TRBJ1-2
TGTGCCAGCAGCCCTAGGGCGGGGGACAGACTTAACTATGGCTACACCTTC
CASSPRAGDRLNYGYTF
>-|TRBV21-1|-|TRBJ2-7
TGTGCCAGCAGCAAAGTTAGCGGGGGTTTCTCCTACGAGCAGTACTTC
CASSKVSGGFSYEQYF
>-|TRBV13|few|TRBJ2-7
TGTGCCAGCAGCCGCGACGGGTCCTACGAGCAGTACTTC
CASSRDGSYEQYF
>TRBD1|TRBV2|few|TRBJ2-2
TGTGCCAGCGGGGACAGGAACACCGGGGAGCTGTTTTTT
CASGDRNTGELFF
>-|TRBV6-5|-|TRBJ1-6
TGTGCCAGCAGCGACGAGGCCTCATGGGATTCACCCCTCCACTTT
CASSDEASWDSPLHF
>-|TRBV19|-|TRBJ2-5
TGTGCCAGTAGAGGGAACCAAGAGACCCAGTACTTC
CASRGNQETQYF
>-|TRBV5-6|-|TRBJ2-7
TGTGCCAGCAGCATGCGACAGCCCCCGGAGCAGTACTTC
CASSMRQPPEQYF